Detailed here is one TCR beta chain. The antigen remains unidentified. Libraries were prepared by immunoSEQ multiplex PCR; TCRdb keeps only in-frame clonotypes and omits some of them. This table has 46,000 or so clones, roughly 94% appearing once. The data are from a study of human thymus T cells. A roughly 0.45-1 mL peripheral blood aliquot was taken intraoperatively from four of eight donors. All available leukocytes, rather than a set cell count, yielded the blood DNA. Study-wide results and limits: Apparent skewing of V and J gene usage characterized both thymic and blood repertoires.

The germline V gene has CDR1 LNHNV and CDR2 YYDKDF (reference sequence). Trimming took off 0 bases at V and 7 bases at J, with 19 bases between the two ends. The CDR3 is 17 amino acids. The origin of this receptor is a girl in the first two years of life with a congenital heart defect but otherwise immunologically healthy. Sequencing was carried out using blood. The chain carries TRBV15 and TRBJ2-1, with D possibly TRBD1 on 5 matching bases. The CDR3 DNA sequence: TGTGCCACCAGCAGAGAGGGGCCAAGTTCCCCACTTAATGAGCAGTTCTTC. Protein product: CATSREGPSSPLNEQFF.